Below, 21 T cell receptor beta chains from the same sample are listed, as sequenced in a study of a mutant IDH1 vaccine in newly diagnosed glioma. Time point specified: week 5, during vaccination. The vaccine gave 300 ug of a 20-mer mutant IDH1 peptide subcutaneously per dose. Method: immunoSEQ multiplex PCR; TCRdb's copy keeps in-frame clones and lacks some. The sample consists of 70,000 to 90,000 clones, 91% of them appearing once. What these receptors recognize is not known. The material was PBMCs, obtained from a glioma patient whose treatment included an IDH1 peptide vaccine. The source of these receptors is a woman aged 50 to 65 with glioma.

The V and J genes are TRBV11-2 and TRBJ2-1, with 9 bases identical to TRBD2. Germline values: CDR1 SGHAT, CDR2 FQNNGV. The CDR3 has 16 residues. V gave up 1 base and J gave up 9 bases; unmatched junction bases: 10. The CDR3 bases are TGTGCCAGCAGCTTAGGGGGCGCGGGAGGGCGAGGTGAGCAGTTCTTC. Its translation: CASSLGGAGGRGEQFF.

The chain links TRBV27 to TRBJ2-7, with a possible D match to TRBD2 (5 bases). The CDR3 covers 14 residues. CDR1 and CDR2 (germline): MNHEY, SMNVEV (reference sequence). V lost 0 bases and J lost 7, with 13 bases in between. The CDR3 DNA reads TGTGCCAGCAGTTTATCAGGTCGGTCGGGAGAGCAGTACTTC. This gives the protein CASSLSGRSGEQYF.

The genes are TRBV4-1 and TRBJ2-7; TRBD2 agrees at 10 bases. With V trimmed by 3 bases and J by 2 bases, 4 bases remained unmatched. This CDR3 is 15 amino acids long. Germline V CDR1 and CDR2: MGHRA, YSYEKL. The CDR3 is CASSHLAGGTYEQYF. CDR3 in DNA: TGCGCCAGCAGCCACTTAGCGGGGGGCACCTACGAGCAGTACTTC.

The CDR3 DNA sequence: TGTGCCAGTACAATGGGAGGGACTGAAGCTTTCTTT. Translated, it gives CASTMGGTEAFF. The chain links TRBV19 to TRBJ1-1; D remains ambiguous. This CDR3 region has 12 residues. The ends were cut back, 7 bases at V and 5 bases at J, with 11 bases in the middle. Germline CDR1 LNHDA, CDR2 SQIVND (reference sequence). Full variable domain (rest looked up from reference TRBV19 and TRBJ1-1): DGGITQSPKYLFRKEGQNVTLSCEQNLNHDAMYWYRQDPGQGLRLIYYSQIVNDFQKGDIAEGYSVSREKKESFPLTVTSAQKNPTAFYLCASTMGGTEAFFGQGTRLTVV.

DNA for the CDR3: TGTGCCAGCAGCGTAGCGAGCGGACAGGGGGCTCCGAACACCGGGGAGCTGTTTTTT. Its protein is CASSVASGQGAPNTGELFF. This chain links TRBV9 with TRBJ2-2; TRBD1 matches at 11 bases. The CDR3 has 19 residues. J gave up 0 bases and V 0 bases, and 7 bases lay outside the gene matches. The germline V gene encodes CDR1 SGDLS and CDR2 YYNGEE.

The sample holds one count of this clone. The chain joins TRBV5-6 to TRBJ1-5; 9 bases are shared with TRBD1. Germline lookup yields CDR1 SGHDT and CDR2 YYEEEE. With 3 bases clipped from V and 6 bases from J, the junction kept 10 bases outside the gene matches. CDR3 length equals 16 residues. Here the CDR3 DNA reads TGTGCCAGCAGCTCCCGGGGACAGGGTATAGCTCAGCCCCAGCATTTT. Translating gives CASSSRGQGIAQPQHF.

The chain is built from TRBV9 and TRBJ1-6; the match to TRBD1 covers 9 bases. In germline, CDR1 is SGDLS, CDR2 YYNGEE. Trimming removed 4 bases from V and 12 bases from J; junction bases left unmatched: 8. The CDR3 consists of 14 residues. In nucleotides, the CDR3 is TGTGCCAGCAGCCCAGGGGACAGGGCGTTACCCCTCCACTTT. Its protein product is CASSPGDRALPLHF.

The chain joins TRBV6-5 to TRBJ2-5, with 9 bases aligning to TRBD1. The CDR3 is 14 amino acids. V trimming: 7 bases; J trimming: 4 bases; junction bases outside the gene matches: 7. Looked up from germline, CDR1 is MNHEY and CDR2 is SVGAGI. DNA for the CDR3: TGTGCCAGCAAAAGGGGACAGGGCGGAGAGACCCAGTACTTC. Protein sequence: CASKRGQGGETQYF.

A remark on this clone: The same CDR3 is also encoded by other DNA sequences in this sample. This chain links TRBV27 with TRBJ2-7; no firm D call. Germline CDR1 MNHEY, CDR2 SMNVEV (reference sequence). V was pared by 2 bases and J by 2 bases, with 10 bases between. The CDR3 runs to 14 residues. The chain's CDR3 is CASSLRTDAYEQYF. CDR3 coding DNA: TGTGCCAGCAGTTTAAGGACGGATGCCTACGAGCAGTACTTC.

V gene TRBV28 combines with J gene TRBJ2-7; 15 positions agree with TRBD2. Trimming removed 4 bases from V and 6 bases from J; junction bases left unmatched: 7. Germline-derived CDR1 and CDR2 are MDHEN and SYDVKM. This CDR3 comprises 16 residues. The CDR3 loop is CASSSPGLAGGGEQYF. The CDR3 region has the DNA TGTGCCAGCAGTTCTCCCGGACTAGCGGGAGGGGGCGAGCAGTACTTC.

This clone appeared once. The chain carries TRBV27 and TRBJ1-2; no reliable D call. The CDR3 runs 14 residues. With 4 bases removed from V and 7 bases from J, the gap between germline ends came to 16 bases. Germline values: CDR1 MNHEY, CDR2 SMNVEV (reference sequence). CDR3 sequence: CASSSADGLGGYTF. For the CDR3, the DNA is TGTGCCAGCAGTTCCGCTGACGGGCTTGGTGGCTACACCTTC.

This rearrangement joins TRBV5-1 to TRBJ2-3; a weak D match, TRBD1 (5 bases). This CDR3 is built from 12 residues. Trimming shortened V by 7 bases and J by 9 bases, and 15 bases separated the two germline ends. Germline values: CDR1 SGHRS, CDR2 YFSETQ. The CDR3 here is CASYPGNGTQYF. The CDR3 DNA sequence: TGCGCCAGCTACCCAGGGAACGGGACGCAGTATTTT.

V gene TRBV27 combines with J gene TRBJ2-1; D call uncertain. The CDR3 consists of 12 residues. Trimming removed 5 bases at V and 0 bases at J, with 2 bases between. Germline assignment: CDR1 MNHEY and CDR2 SMNVEV (reference sequence). The CDR3 region has the DNA TGTGCCAGCAGTCCCTCCTACAATGAGCAGTTCTTC. Protein product: CASSPSYNEQFF.

The rearrangement uses TRBV14 and TRBJ2-7; possibly TRBD2 for D (6 bases). CDR3 length: 13 amino acids. The germline gives CDR1 SGHDN, CDR2 FVKESK. The V and J ends lost 4 bases and 1 base respectively, with 8 bases between them. The CDR3 coding sequence is TGTGCCAGCAGCCGTGGGGGGTCCTACGAGCAGTACTTC. This codes for CASSRGGSYEQYF.

The J gene is TRBJ2-6, the V gene TRBV9; 7 bases line up with TRBD1. The CDR3 sequence is 17 residues long. Germline V gives CDR1 SGDLS, CDR2 YYNGEE. J lost 0 bases, V lost 0 bases, and 3 bases had no gene match. The CDR3 DNA follows: TGTGCCAGCAGCGTAGTCCACAGGGGCTCTGGGGCCAACGTCCTGACTTTC. Protein product: CASSVVHRGSGANVLTF. Based on the CDR3 plus reference TRBV9 and TRBJ2-6, the full variable domain is DSGVTQTPKHLITATGQRVTLRCSPRSGDLSVYWYQQSLDQGLQFLIQYYNGEERAKGNILERFSAQQFPDLHSELNLSSLELGDSALYFCASSVVHRGSGANVLTFGAGSRLTVL.

The J gene is TRBJ1-2, the V gene TRBV6-5; the match to TRBD1 covers 7 bases. CDR1 and CDR2 (germline): MNHEY, SVGAGI. CDR3 length: 14 amino acids. Trimming took 6 bases from V and 2 from J; bases not matched to a gene: 6. This chain's CDR3 is CASREQGKNYGYTF. The DNA of the CDR3 is TGTGCCAGCAGGGAACAGGGGAAAAACTATGGCTACACCTTC.

The chain couples TRBV27 to TRBJ2-2; D gene uncertain. Between the trimmed V and J ends, which lost 7 bases and 0 bases, there was a span of 9 bases. Germline assignment: CDR1 MNHEY and CDR2 SMNVEV (reference sequence). This CDR3 has 14 amino acids. This CDR3 is CASTLGSNTGELFF. Here the CDR3 DNA reads TGTGCCAGCACCCTCGGATCGAACACCGGGGAGCTGTTTTTT.

The chain is built from TRBV5-1 and TRBJ2-1; 7 bases line up with TRBD1. The V gene's germline CDR1 is SGHRS and CDR2 YFSETQ. Unmatched junction bases numbered 15, after V lost 0 bases and J lost 9 bases. The CDR3 runs to 17 residues. Here the CDR3 DNA reads TGCGCCAGCAGCTTGGCCGCGGGCAGGGGGTCGTTCGGTGAGCAGTTCTTC. Translated, it gives CASSLAAGRGSFGEQFF.

The V and J genes are TRBV7-9 and TRBJ1-3; 7 bases fit TRBD1. V was pared by 7 bases and J by 4 bases, with 7 bases of the junction left unmatched. This CDR3 is built from 14 residues. Germline values: CDR1 SEHNR, CDR2 FQNEAQ (reference sequence). The CDR3 nucleotides are TGTGCCAGCACCATACAGGGGACGGGAAACACCATATATTTT. The encoded protein is CASTIQGTGNTIYF.

In nucleotides, the CDR3 is TGCGCCAGCAGCTTGGGATCGAGCGGAGATTACAATGAGCAGTTCTTC. Amino acid sequence: CASSLGSSGDYNEQFF. This chain joins TRBV5-1 and TRBJ2-1; weak D call: TRBD2 (5 bases). This CDR3 region has 16 residues. From germline, CDR1 is SGHRS and CDR2 YFSETQ. Trimming took 0 bases from V and 4 from J, leaving 14 bases between them.

The chain combines TRBV11-2 with TRBJ2-5, with unresolved D. CDR1 and CDR2 from the germline V gene are SGHAT and FQNNGV. The CDR3 totals 15 residues. Trimming cost V 5 bases and J 0 bases, with 13 bases left between them. In DNA form, the CDR3 reads TGTGCCAGCAGCCCCTGGTTTGCAGACCAAGAGACCCAGTACTTC. Its protein product is CASSPWFADQETQYF.